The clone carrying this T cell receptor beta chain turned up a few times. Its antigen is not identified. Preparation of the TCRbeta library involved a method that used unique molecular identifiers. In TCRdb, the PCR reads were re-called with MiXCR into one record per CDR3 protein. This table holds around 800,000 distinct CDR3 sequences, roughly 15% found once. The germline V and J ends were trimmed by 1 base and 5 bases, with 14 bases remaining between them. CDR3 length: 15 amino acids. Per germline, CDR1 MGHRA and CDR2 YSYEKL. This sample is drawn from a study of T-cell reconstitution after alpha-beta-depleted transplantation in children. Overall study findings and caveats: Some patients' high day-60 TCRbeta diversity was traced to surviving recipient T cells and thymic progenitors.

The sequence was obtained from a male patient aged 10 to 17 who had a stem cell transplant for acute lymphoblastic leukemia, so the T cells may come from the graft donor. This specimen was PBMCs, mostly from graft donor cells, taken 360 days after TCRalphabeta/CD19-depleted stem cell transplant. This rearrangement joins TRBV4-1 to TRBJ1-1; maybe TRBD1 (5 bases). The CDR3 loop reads CASSQVTSRGTEAFF. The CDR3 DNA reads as TGCGCCAGCAGCCAAGTGACAAGTCGGGGGACTGAAGCTTTCTTT.